This TCR beta chain was found in a study of shared clonotypes between healthy human individuals. It was across several immunoSEQ plates that each subset's genomic DNA was evenly split. It was approximately 0.2 ug DNA, approximately 28,000 T cell genomes, that sorted-subset replicate PCRs used. Sequencing was performed with immunoSEQ multiplex PCR; in TCRdb, only in-frame clones are kept and a portion is missing. The data contain more than 2 million clones, approximately 94% of them seen just once; the ten biggest clones take up about 1.1%. This clone was detected only once. Antigen specificity is unknown. Germline assignment: CDR1 SGHTA and CDR2 FQGNSA. Trimming left V 3 bases short and J 2 bases short, with 11 bases between. The CDR3 loop spans 14 amino acids. Positively selected for CCR7, the CD45RO-negative cells used as naive CD8 cells excluded terminally differentiated effector memory CD45RA+ cells.

The study's findings and limits: Generation probabilities were higher for clonotypes shared across all four sorted-subset donors than for unshared ones.

The source of this sequence is a man aged 18 to 30 in good health. The sequenced sample was naive CD8+ T cells sorted from blood. The chain carries TRBV7-2 and TRBJ2-7, with D unresolved. The CDR3 reads CASSFFNGAYEQYF. For the CDR3, the DNA is TGTGCCAGCAGCTTTTTCAACGGCGCCTACGAGCAGTACTTC.